This TCR beta chain is from a study of post-analysis software for immune sequencing data. Study background: The disease courses spanned relapsing-remitting, secondary progressive and progressive-relapsing forms of multiple sclerosis.

Germline V gene sequence: CDR1 ENHRY, CDR2 SYGVKD. V shed 7 bases and J 3 bases; nucleotides not matched to a gene: 4. The CDR3 is made up of 13 amino acids. Remarks on this clonotype: Its antigen is currently unknown.

Whole-study findings and limits: About 5 TRBV segments, including TRBV5-6, TRBV5-1 and TRBV20-1, were more frequent in patients than controls. Batch-matched samples strongly co-clustered by F measure. There was significantly lower normalized Chao1 diversity in multiple sclerosis patients than in controls.

Unique molecular identifiers were built into the TCR beta cDNA libraries. cDNA molecules numbering some 500,000 came from roughly 1 to 10 million T cells. A single record per CDR3 protein comes from TCRdb applying MiXCR to the PCR reads. The repertoire includes 500,000 to 600,000 distinct CDR3 sequences, around 47% of them detected once, and roughly 1.7% sits in the top ten. This chain uses TRBV10-3 with TRBJ1-2; TRBD1 matches 8 bases. The TCR originated in a girl under 18 with multiple sclerosis. Sequencing used blood. CDR3 nucleotides: TGTGCCATCACCCTGGACAGGGACTATGGCTACACCTTC. It translates to CAITLDRDYGYTF.